The rows below give T cell receptor beta chains drawn from one sample of a study of blood T cell repertoires in COVID-19. Profiled with immunoSEQ multiplex PCR; TCRdb holds only in-frame clones, not every one. The sample lists some 250,000 clones, about four fifths occurring once. The sequencing sample was made of peripheral blood. The receptor source for this set is a man younger than 40 who had recovered from COVID-19. Both conserved end residues are part of each CDR3. A D gene is named only where the DNA matches it firmly. A row's size may be missing; if present it is once, few, many or a size class.

TGTGCCAGCTCACCAGGCAGGGAGGTGACTGAAGCTTTCTTT	CASSPGREVTEAFF	TRBV18	NA	NA	TRBJ1-1
TGTGCCAGCAGTTCCGTTGGGGCTCGCGAGCAGTACTTC	CASSSVGAREQYF	TRBV6-5	NA	NA	TRBJ2-7
TGTGCCAGCAGCTTGGGGCCGGGGTCCTACAATGAGCAGTTCTTC	CASSLGPGSYNEQFF	TRBV5-5	NA	NA	TRBJ2-1
TGTGCCAGCAGCGCCCGGGCAGCGGGGGGGCCAGCCGTAGAGCAGTTCTTC	CASSARAAGGPAVEQFF	TRBV7-9	once	TRBD2	TRBJ2-1
TGTGCCAGCAGCTTGGAGGCGGGGGAGACCCAGTACTTC	CASSLEAGETQYF	TRBV7-7	NA	NA	TRBJ2-5
TGCGCCACACGGGACAGGGGGCAAGCTAACTATGGCTACACCTTC	CATRDRGQANYGYTF	TRBV10-2	NA	TRBD1	TRBJ1-2
TGTGCCAGCAGCTGGACAGGGGGGTCCGGGGAGCTGTTTTTT	CASSWTGGSGELFF	TRBV5-4	few	TRBD1	TRBJ2-2
TGTGCCAGCAGCCACCAAGAGGGTGCAACTAATGAAAAACTGTTTTTT	CASSHQEGATNEKLFF	TRBV3-1/TRBV3-2	NA	NA	TRBJ1-4
TGTGCTAGTGGTCCTTTGGGCGACGAGCAGTACTTC	CASGPLGDEQYF	TRBV12-5	NA	NA	TRBJ2-7
TGTGCCAGCACCCAGCAGGGGGGATATAACAATGAGCAGTTCTTC	CASTQQGGYNNEQFF	TRBV2	NA	NA	TRBJ2-1
TGTGCCAGCAGCCACATCGGACTCAATCAGCCCCAGCATTTT	CASSHIGLNQPQHF	TRBV7-2	NA	NA	TRBJ1-5
TGTGCCAGTATGGGGGCGTGGGACATTCAGTACTTC	CASMGAWDIQYF	TRBV19	NA	NA	TRBJ2-4
TGTGCCAGCAGCCTTCCGACAGGGAATGGCGAGCAGTACTTC	CASSLPTGNGEQYF	TRBV6-5	once	TRBD1	TRBJ2-7
TGTGCCAGCCGAAGACCCACACCGGGTCCCGCTGAAGCTTTCTTT	CASRRPTPGPAEAFF	TRBV18	NA	NA	TRBJ1-1
TGTGCCAGCAGTGGAGATTTCACAGATACGCAGTATTTT	CASSGDFTDTQYF	TRBV2	NA	NA	TRBJ2-3
TGTGCCAGTAGTAGGGGGCAGGGGGGCGGTAATGAAAAACTGTTTTTT	CASSRGQGGGNEKLFF	TRBV19	NA	TRBD1	TRBJ1-4
TGTGCCAGCAGATCAGGCTATGCGGGTAGCAATCAGCCCCAGCATTTT	CASRSGYAGSNQPQHF	TRBV28	NA	NA	TRBJ1-5
TGTGCCAGCCAAACCACTAGGACAGCTGGAAACACCATATATTTT	CASQTTRTAGNTIYF	TRBV6-5	few	NA	TRBJ1-3
TGTGCTAGTGGTTTGGTAGGGCAGGGAGGGGATCAGCCCCAGCATTTT	CASGLVGQGGDQPQHF	TRBV12-5	NA	NA	TRBJ1-5
TGTGCCAGCAGTTATGGCCCGACAGGGATTACTGAAGCTTTCTTT	CASSYGPTGITEAFF	TRBV6-2/TRBV6-3	few	TRBD1	TRBJ1-1
TGCGCCAGCAGGGGCCCCTTTAATTCACCCCTCCACTTT	CASRGPFNSPLHF	TRBV5-1	NA	NA	TRBJ1-6
TGTGCCAGCAGCACAAGCGGGGACCGCACAGATACGCAGTATTTT	CASSTSGDRTDTQYF	TRBV9	NA	TRBD2	TRBJ2-3
TGTGCCAGCAGCCCTCAGCGGGGGTTAGCCACAGATACGCAGTATTTT	CASSPQRGLATDTQYF	TRBV7-9	NA	TRBD2	TRBJ2-3
TGTGCCAGCAGCGGGGGACTAGGTTACACAGATACGCAGTATTTT	CASSGGLGYTDTQYF	TRBV7-6	NA	TRBD2	TRBJ2-3
TGTGCCAGCAGCACTTCAGGGGTAGCCAAAAACATTCAGTACTTC	CASSTSGVAKNIQYF	TRBV9	NA	NA	TRBJ2-4
TGTGCCAGCAGTTACGCACAGCATAGCAATCAGCCCCAGCATTTT	CASSYAQHSNQPQHF	TRBV6-6	NA	NA	TRBJ1-5
TGTGCCAGCAGCTTACTTACGGGGAAGGCCCAGTACTTC	CASSLLTGKAQYF	TRBV7-9	NA	NA	TRBJ2-5
TGTGCCACGGGGACTAGCGGGGGAAATGGGGAGACCCAGTACTTC	CATGTSGGNGETQYF	TRBV6-5	NA	TRBD2	TRBJ2-5
TGCGCCAGCAGCTTGTCAGGGGCGCATCAGGATGGCTACACCTTC	CASSLSGAHQDGYTF	TRBV5-1	NA	NA	TRBJ1-2
TGTGCCAGCAGCTTGGCGAACAGGGGGCAACGAGATACGCAGTATTTT	CASSLANRGQRDTQYF	TRBV7-2	NA	TRBD1	TRBJ2-3
TGTGCCAGCAGTGTGACTCAATGGACGGGGAAACTCTATGGCTACACCTTC	CASSVTQWTGKLYGYTF	TRBV6-4	NA	NA	TRBJ1-2
TGCGCCAGCAGCTTGGGGACAGGGGCGGCGAACACCGGGGAGCTGTTTTTT	CASSLGTGAANTGELFF	TRBV5-1	once	TRBD1	TRBJ2-2
TGTGCCAGCAGTTTTGGCGGGGGAAATCCCAATGAGCAGTTCTTC	CASSFGGGNPNEQFF	TRBV28	once	TRBD2	TRBJ2-1
TGTGCCAGCAGCTTCGGCGGTAACACCGGGGAGCTGTTTTTT	CASSFGGNTGELFF	TRBV7-2	once	NA	TRBJ2-2
TGTGCCAGTAGTGGCGGGGGCTGGTGGACTGAAGCTTTCTTT	CASSGGGWWTEAFF	TRBV19	NA	NA	TRBJ1-1
TGTGCCAGCAGCCCAGAGCGGGGGTATGGCTACACCTTC	CASSPERGYGYTF	TRBV6-1	NA	NA	TRBJ1-2
TGCGCCAGCAGCTCTTATAAGATCGGGGGACTAGCGGGAAACAATGAGCAGTTCTTC	CASSSYKIGGLAGNNEQFF	TRBV5-1	NA	TRBD2	TRBJ2-1
TGTGCTAGTGGTTTGCAGACAGGGAGGACTGAAGCTTTCTTT	CASGLQTGRTEAFF	TRBV12-5	NA	TRBD1	TRBJ1-1
TGTGCCAGTAGTACAACAGGATACAATGAGCAGTTCTTC	CASSTTGYNEQFF	TRBV19	NA	NA	TRBJ2-1
TGTGCCAGCGGGGGGACCTACACCGGGGAGCTGTTTTTT	CASGGTYTGELFF	TRBV5-4	few	NA	TRBJ2-2
TGTGCCAGCAGCTTAGTTTCAGGTGGAGAGACCCAGTACTTC	CASSLVSGGETQYF	TRBV7-8	once	NA	TRBJ2-5